Listed below are T cell receptor beta chains from one sample, sequenced in a study of persistence of HIV-infected CD4 T cells. The method was immunoSEQ multiplex PCR; TCRdb's version includes in-frame clones alone and lacks a portion of them. The top ten clones hold 2.5% to 4% of a sample with about 46,000 clones, around 89% of them seen once. These TCRs are of unknown antigen specificity. The input for sequencing was CD4+ T cells sorted from PBMCs after roughly 20-hour stimulation, taken from a patient who received antiretroviral therapy. The receptors were gathered from an adult woman with HIV who was CMV-seropositive. Each CDR3 is given with its conserved first and last residue. The D gene is left open where the match is weak. Not all rows give a size; the values are once, few, many and, for expanded clones, a class.

D gene	clone size	V gene	J gene	CDR3 DNA	CDR3 protein
TRBD1	-	TRBV10-1	TRBJ2-3	TGCGCCAGCAGTGCGGGACAGGGGCTTACAGATACGCAGTATTTT	CASSAGQGLTDTQYF
TRBD2	-	TRBV12-5	TRBJ2-4	TGTGCTAGTGGTCCGACCCGCGGGGGGGCCTCTGACAAAAACATTCAGTACTTC	CASGPTRGGASDKNIQYF
-	-	TRBV30	TRBJ1-1	TGTGCCTGGAGTGTACACCTGGGGATGAACACTGAAGCTTTCTTT	CAWSVHLGMNTEAFF
-	-	TRBV29-1	TRBJ1-3	TGCAGCGTAGCTGTAGGGGACCGGACTGGAAACACCATATATTTT	CSVAVGDRTGNTIYF
-	-	TRBV25-1	TRBJ2-6	TGTGCCAGCAGGCTAGCTGGGGCCAACGTCCTGACTTTC	CASRLAGANVLTF
TRBD2	-	TRBV29-1	TRBJ2-7	TGCAGCGTTAAAGGGGCGGGAGTACCATCCGAGCAGTACTTC	CSVKGAGVPSEQYF
TRBD2	once	TRBV27	TRBJ2-7	TGTGCCAGCACCGGTAGCGGGACTAACTCCTACGAGCAGTACTTC	CASTGSGTNSYEQYF
-	-	TRBV18	TRBJ1-5	TGTGCCAGCTCCCCAGACAGAAATCAGCCCCAGCATTTT	CASSPDRNQPQHF
TRBD1	-	TRBV28	TRBJ1-5	TGTGCCAGCAGTGCCGGGACAGCAAATCAGCCCCAGCATTTT	CASSAGTANQPQHF
-	-	TRBV5-4	TRBJ2-7	TGTGCCAGCAGTAGAGTGCAGGGGAAACATCCTATTGTCGAGCAGTACTTC	CASSRVQGKHPIVEQYF
-	-	TRBV27	TRBJ1-1	TGTGCCAGCACCACGACGGGACGGATGAACACTGAAGCTTTCTTT	CASTTTGRMNTEAFF
-	-	TRBV18	TRBJ2-1	TGTGCCAGCTCACCATCGCAGGGACGGAATGAGCAGTTCTTC	CASSPSQGRNEQFF
-	-	TRBV7-3	TRBJ1-1	TGTGCCAGCAGCACCGGGACCGGGGGGGTACAGACTGAAGCTTTCTTT	CASSTGTGGVQTEAFF
TRBD1	-	TRBV7-2	TRBJ1-2	TGTGCCAGCAGCTTTAATCAGGGGGACTATGGCTACACCTTC	CASSFNQGDYGYTF
TRBD1	-	TRBV6-1	TRBJ2-1	TGTGCCAGCAGTGGTTCAAGGGGGACAGGGTACCATCGGGGGAATGAGCAGTTCTTC	CASSGSRGTGYHRGNEQFF
-	-	TRBV5-1	TRBJ1-4	TGCGCCAGCAGTTCCGGCCGCTTGGATGAAAAACTGTTTTTT	CASSSGRLDEKLFF
TRBD2	-	TRBV3-1/TRBV3-2	TRBJ2-1	TGTGCCAGCAGCCAAGGGCTAGCGGGGGGGCCGATTGAGCAGTTCTTC	CASSQGLAGGPIEQFF
TRBD1	few	TRBV14	TRBJ2-5	TGTGCCAGCAGCCGGAACAGGGGGTTAGAGACCCAGTACTTC	CASSRNRGLETQYF
-	-	TRBV7-9	TRBJ2-7	TGTGCCAGCAGCTTAGCCCACCTCTACGAGCAGTACTTC	CASSLAHLYEQYF
-	-	TRBV19	TRBJ1-5	TGTGCCAGTAACCCTGACAGGAATAGCAATCAGCCCCAGCATTTT	CASNPDRNSNQPQHF
-	-	TRBV19	TRBJ2-3	TGTGCCACCCAGACTAGTGGGGATACGCAGTATTTT	CATQTSGDTQYF
-	-	TRBV27	TRBJ1-2	TGTGCCAGCAGTTTATCAGGGGCTGTTACTAACTATGGCTACACCTTC	CASSLSGAVTNYGYTF
TRBD1	-	TRBV19	TRBJ1-5	TGTGCCAGCCTGGACAGGGTTTGGGGCAATCAGCCCCAGCATTTT	CASLDRVWGNQPQHF
TRBD1	-	TRBV4-3	TRBJ2-5	TGCGCCAGCAGCCAAGGGGGACAGGGAGGGGGAGAGACCCAGTACTTC	CASSQGGQGGGETQYF
-	-	TRBV5-4	TRBJ1-5	TGTGCCAGCAGCAGCACAGGGCAGGGTTTCAATCAGCCCCAGCATTTT	CASSSTGQGFNQPQHF
-	-	TRBV29-1	TRBJ1-2	TGCAGCGTCCGAGGGGACCTGAACTATGGCTACACCTTC	CSVRGDLNYGYTF
TRBD1	-	TRBV24-1	TRBJ2-1	TGTGCCACCCGGCCGGCAGGGGGTGTGGATGAGCAGTTCTTC	CATRPAGGVDEQFF
TRBD1	few	TRBV28	TRBJ1-5	TGTGCCAGCAGTTTTCGCCGTCAGACAGGGCTTGGTCAGCCCCAGCATTTT	CASSFRRQTGLGQPQHF
-	-	TRBV6-5	TRBJ1-1	TGTGCCAGCAGTAACCCACAGACTGAAGCTTTCTTT	CASSNPQTEAFF
-	few	TRBV19	TRBJ1-1	TGTGCCAGTAGTATGAGGAACACTGAAGCTTTCTTT	CASSMRNTEAFF
-	-	TRBV4-3	TRBJ1-2	TGCGCCAGCAGCCAAGATACCCACGGGGGCTACACCTTC	CASSQDTHGGYTF
-	-	TRBV7-2	TRBJ2-6	TGTGCCAGCAGCCCAGACAGATCCGGGGCCAACGTCCTGACTTTC	CASSPDRSGANVLTF